The rows below give T cell receptor beta chains drawn from one sample of a study of monozygotic twins with inflammatory bowel disease. Each CDR3 protein gets one entry in TCRdb, which reprocessed the 5' RACE reads and gives no DNA. The sample table includes over 200,000 distinct CDR3 sequences. Sequenced material: blood. All receptors derive from a human donor with ulcerative colitis or Crohn's disease, or a healthy co-twin of an affected twin (not recorded which). Both conserved end residues are part of each CDR3.

j_call v_call cdr3_aa
TRBJ2-3 TRBV7-2 CASSPGLAQTDTQYF
TRBJ2-7 TRBV6-2/TRBV6-3 CASTERPGLAGNYEQYF
TRBJ2-2 TRBV5-1 CASSSGNTGELFF
TRBJ2-1 TRBV20-1 CSARAPRQAYNEQFF
TRBJ2-7 TRBV12-3/TRBV12-4 CASSLPGTVYEQYF
TRBJ1-2 TRBV7-2 CASSLDSAGAGYGYTF
TRBJ1-1 TRBV5-1 CASSSGGSPEAFF
TRBJ2-2 TRBV7-2 CASSLGGLSGELFF
TRBJ2-2 TRBV7-2 CASSLIPVPVAGGELFF
TRBJ1-1 TRBV27 CASGYTGTVSREAFF
TRBJ2-3 TRBV9 CASSVVGLAGGTDTQYF
TRBJ2-1 TRBV5-1 CASENPGQPGGEQFF
TRBJ2-1 TRBV20-1 CSVPGLAGEQFF
TRBJ2-1 TRBV7-2 CASSVTGEEQFF
TRBJ1-4 TRBV20-1 CSAPTGGQVGEKLFF
TRBJ1-3 TRBV7-9 CASSSQPRWGNTIYF
TRBJ2-1 TRBV11-2 CASSLSGGYYNEQFF
TRBJ1-6 TRBV7-9 CASSPTGQAGGSPLHF
TRBJ2-1 TRBV15 CATSSGQGGGSYNEQFF
TRBJ2-7 TRBV4-2 CASSQAPFDPSYEQYF
TRBJ2-4 TRBV7-2 CASSLGLAGVRNIQYF
TRBJ1-2 TRBV6-2/TRBV6-3 CASSYQVDSLYGYTF
TRBJ2-1 TRBV2 CASSVIMEQFF
TRBJ2-6 TRBV3-1 CASSQDGANVLTF
TRBJ2-7 TRBV7-9 CASSLAVVGYEQYF
TRBJ2-7 TRBV5-6 CASSLGTGGVEQYF
TRBJ2-5 TRBV2 CASTPGLAGAETQYF
TRBJ2-2 TRBV29-1 CSVQEQGRAGELFF
TRBJ2-2 TRBV20-1 CSARFSGGGGELFF
TRBJ2-7 TRBV7-2 CASSLSGGRNEQYF
TRBJ2-7 TRBV5-4 CASSSTPGTGASEQYF
TRBJ1-5 TRBV6-1 CASSFENRNDQPQHF
TRBJ2-6 TRBV18 CASTLIQGANSGANVLTF
TRBJ1-2 TRBV6-1 CAVRLASGGSGYTF
TRBJ1-5 TRBV19 CASSIRENQQPQHF
TRBJ2-3 TRBV5-1 CASSGTDYQDTQYF
TRBJ1-1 TRBV6-6 CASSYGVADEAFF
TRBJ1-1 TRBV18 CASFQGGYTEAFF
TRBJ2-1 TRBV3-1 CASTASEVAGVGEQFF
TRBJ2-1 TRBV7-8 CASSTQSVNEQFF
TRBJ2-7 TRBV29-1 CSARTESSYEQYF
TRBJ2-7 TRBV20-1 CSARGSTGLQYEQYF